Below are 21 T cell receptor beta chains sequenced from a single sample in a study of PD-1 blockade in classical Hodgkin lymphoma (dated by TCRdb to 2018 to 2020). Explained via the paper, the time point label denotes: cycle 2 day 1 (C2D1) of nivolumab. Relapse after autologous stem cell transplantation had occurred in all trial patients, and cohorts A, B and C were distinguished by prior brentuximab vedotin exposure. Library preparation used the immunoSEQ multiplex PCR assay. TCRdb retrieved this table from immuneACCESS and kept in-frame rearrangements only. Not all clones are present; in checked studies, unresolved V genes account for under half, and no reason is known for the remainder. The sample data list 38,000 or so clones, and 69% of these were observed just once. 13% to 15% of the sample is in the top ten clones. The sequences come from peripheral blood mononuclear cells (PBMCs), collected before the second cycle of nivolumab. Receptors originate from a human donor with classical Hodgkin lymphoma.

The chain is built from TRBV7-2 and TRBJ1-1; D may be TRBD1 (5 bases). The CDR3 totals 15 residues. The V end was cut by 5 bases, the J end by 3 bases, with 16 bases between. Germline V CDR1 and CDR2: SGHTA, FQGNSA. This CDR3 is CASSPGGWGDTEAFF. The CDR3 nucleotides are TGTGCCAGCAGCCCGGGCGGTTGGGGGGACACTGAAGCTTTCTTT.

The chain employs TRBV25-1 and TRBJ1-2; 7 nucleotides match TRBD1. V lost 7 bases, J lost 1 base, and 9 bases stayed unmatched. The CDR3 contains 15 residues. Looked up from germline, CDR1 is MGHDK and CDR2 is SYGVNS. Written as DNA, the CDR3 is TGTGCCAGCAAAACAGGGGACAGCCTTAACTATGGCTACACCTTC. Translation: CASKTGDSLNYGYTF.

V and J are TRBV18 and TRBJ2-7; weak D call: TRBD1 (6 bases). CDR1 is KGHSH, CDR2 LQKENI, per germline. Trimming pared 2 bases from V and 2 bases from J, leaving 10 bases between. The CDR3 runs 14 residues. The CDR3 region is CASSPSRGAYEQYF. CDR3 coding DNA: TGTGCCAGCTCACCAAGCAGGGGAGCCTACGAGCAGTACTTC.

The count of this clone is one. The genes are TRBV4-3 and TRBJ2-5, with 10 bases matching TRBD1. The V gene's germline CDR1 is LGHNA and CDR2 YSLEER. The V and J ends lost 1 base and 5 bases, in that order; junction bases with no gene match: 7. The length of the CDR3 is 16 residues. CDR3 residues: CASSQGPGTGAETQYF. The CDR3 DNA is TGCGCCAGCAGCCAAGGGCCCGGGACAGGGGCCGAGACCCAGTACTTC.

The chain couples TRBV5-6 to TRBJ2-7, with 10 bases that match TRBD1. The CDR3 consists of 15 residues. CDR1 and CDR2 from the germline V gene are SGHDT and YYEEEE. The ends lost 2 bases at V and 2 bases at J; junction bases unmatched: 4. The CDR3 bases are TGTGCCAGCAGCTTCGGGACAGGGGCAACCTACGAGCAGTACTTC. Its translation is CASSFGTGATYEQYF.

The chain uses TRBV28 and TRBJ1-5, with D unresolved. From germline, CDR1 is MDHEN and CDR2 SYDVKM. This CDR3 comprises 13 residues. Trimming cost V 7 bases and J 6 bases, with 13 bases left between them. The CDR3 nucleotides read TGTGCCAGCACCCGGGTGGGAGTTCAGCCCCAGCATTTT. It codes for CASTRVGVQPQHF.

This rearrangement joins TRBV10-3 to TRBJ1-6; TRBD1 matches 9 bases. The V and J ends lost 6 bases and 8 bases, in that order; junction bases with no gene match: 8. Germline V CDR1 and CDR2: ENHRY, SYGVKD. This CDR3 has 15 amino acids. The CDR3 DNA sequence: TGTGCCATCAGCCCCGAGGGACAGGGATATTCACCCCTCCACTTT. Translating gives CAISPEGQGYSPLHF.

The V gene is TRBV7-8, the J gene TRBJ2-7; TRBD2 aligns across 12 bases. V trimming: 1 base; J trimming: 3 bases; junction bases outside the gene matches: 7. The CDR3 contains 17 residues. Germline V gene data show CDR1 as SGHVS and CDR2 as FQNEAQ. The CDR3 coding sequence is TGTGCCAGCAGCTTAGTCCCAGGACTAGCGGGAAACTACGAGCAGTACTTC. Its protein product is CASSLVPGLAGNYEQYF.

J is TRBJ2-5 and V is TRBV5-6; TRBD2 agrees at 10 bases. The CDR3 loop spans 16 amino acids. From germline, CDR1 is SGHDT and CDR2 YYEEEE. The J segment lost 5 bases and the V segment lost 0 bases, leaving 7 bases of the junction unmatched. In nucleotides, the CDR3 is TGTGCCAGCAGCTTGGCTAGCGGGAGTTCGGCGGAGACCCAGTACTTC. Residues: CASSLASGSSAETQYF.

The chain has TRBV11-3 and TRBJ1-2; possibly TRBD1 for D (6 bases). Germline-derived CDR1 and CDR2 are SGHNT and YENEEA. The CDR3 extends over 14 amino acids. Trimming shortened V by 3 bases and J by 6 bases, and 14 bases separated the two germline ends. The CDR3 DNA sequence: TGTGCCAGCAGCTTGGCCGGGACAATCGATGGCTACACCTTC. Translated: CASSLAGTIDGYTF. Full variable domain (rest looked up from reference TRBV11-3 and TRBJ1-2): EAGVVQSPRYKIIEKKQPVAFWCNPISGHNTLYWYLQNLGQGPELLIRYENEEAVDDSQLPKDRFSAERLKGVDSTLKIQPAELGDSAVYLCASSLAGTIDGYTFGSGTRLTVV.

The chain combines TRBV6-5 with TRBJ2-7; D gene uncertain. Germline values: CDR1 MNHEY, CDR2 SVGAGI. Trimming shortened V by 6 bases and J by 6 bases, and 18 bases separated the two germline ends. This CDR3 region has 14 residues. The chain's CDR3 is CASRKPLRLSEQYF. CDR3 bases: TGTGCCAGCAGGAAGCCCCTAAGACTGTCCGAGCAGTACTTC.

The rearrangement uses TRBV11-2 and TRBJ2-1; TRBD2 agrees at 10 bases. CDR3 length: 15 amino acids. Unmatched junction bases numbered 8, after V lost 3 bases and J lost 9 bases. CDR1 SGHAT and CDR2 FQNNGV come from the germline V gene. The chain's CDR3 is CASSFLAGDIGEQFF. The CDR3 coding sequence is TGTGCCAGCAGCTTTCTAGCGGGGGACATCGGTGAGCAGTTCTTC.

This clone was found once. The V gene is TRBV19, the J gene TRBJ1-2; 9 positions agree with TRBD1. J gave up 4 bases and V 7 bases, and 7 bases lay outside the gene matches. The CDR3 contains 14 residues. CDR1 LNHDA and CDR2 SQIVND come from the germline V gene (reference sequence). CDR3 region: CASTLTGGVYGYTF. The CDR3 DNA is TGTGCCAGTACCTTAACAGGGGGCGTCTATGGCTACACCTTC.

V and J are TRBV10-3 and TRBJ1-3, with D maybe TRBD1 (5 bases). CDR3 length: 13 residues. In germline, CDR1 is ENHRY, CDR2 SYGVKD. Trimming stripped 4 bases from V and 2 bases from J, with 6 bases between. DNA for the CDR3: TGTGCCATCAGTGGGACAACTGGAAACACCATATATTTT. As protein: CAISGTTGNTIYF.

This chain connects TRBV10-3 to TRBJ1-3; 7 bases are a match to TRBD1. CDR1 ENHRY and CDR2 SYGVKD come from the germline V gene. The CDR3 is made up of 16 amino acids. Germline trimming cut 6 bases from V and 0 bases from J; bases unmatched to any gene: 8. The CDR3 sequence: CAISGTADLSGNTIYF. The DNA of the CDR3 is TGTGCCATCAGCGGGACAGCCGACCTCTCTGGAAACACCATATATTTT.

V and J are TRBV5-1 and TRBJ2-5; 10 bases agree with TRBD2. The CDR3 totals 16 residues. Trimming at V came to 0 bases and at J to 7 bases, leaving 9 bases not matched to a gene. Germline CDR1 SGHRS, CDR2 YFSETQ. The CDR3 nucleotides are TGCGCCAGCAGCTTGGATAGACTAGCGGGTGGCGTGACCCAGTACTTC. This sequence encodes CASSLDRLAGGVTQYF.

V and J are TRBV7-2 and TRBJ1-6; TRBD1 matches 7 bases. Germline loops: CDR1 SGHTA, CDR2 FQGNSA. CDR3 size: 15 residues. V trimming: 3 bases; J trimming: 12 bases; junction bases outside the gene matches: 11. CDR3 coding DNA: TGTGCCAGCAGCTTTAGGACAGGAGATAGGAGACCCCTCCACTTT. Translating gives CASSFRTGDRRPLHF.

The chain combines TRBV10-3 with TRBJ2-7, with 7 bases matching TRBD2. Germline values: CDR1 ENHRY, CDR2 SYGVKD. The V gene end was trimmed by 6 bases and the J gene end by 9 bases; junction bases not matched to a gene: 11. This CDR3 is built from 13 residues. In nucleotides, the CDR3 is TGTGCCATCAGCGGGACTAACAGGAACGGGCAGTACTTC. Its protein is CAISGTNRNGQYF.

The V call is TRBV28, the J call TRBJ2-1, with D tentatively TRBD1 or TRBD2 (5 bases each). V lost 2 bases to trimming and J lost 0 bases, with 14 bases between them. The V gene's germline CDR1 is MDHEN and CDR2 SYDVKM. The CDR3 is 17 amino acids. CDR3 nucleotides: TGTGCCAGCAGTTTAAACGAGGGGTCCCCCTCCTACAATGAGCAGTTCTTC. This codes for CASSLNEGSPSYNEQFF.

The rearrangement joins TRBV10-3 to TRBJ2-1, with 8 bases matching TRBD2. In germline, CDR1 is ENHRY, CDR2 SYGVKD. There are 15 residues in the CDR3. V dropped 6 bases and J dropped 0; count of bases not matched to a gene: 4. The CDR3 sequence: CAISIAGNSYNEQFF. The CDR3, as DNA: TGTGCCATCAGCATAGCGGGGAACTCCTACAATGAGCAGTTCTTC.

The chain links TRBV28 to TRBJ2-1; the match to TRBD2 covers 9 bases. With V trimmed by 7 bases and J by 4 bases, 5 bases remained unmatched. Germline V gene data show CDR1 as MDHEN and CDR2 as SYDVKM. This CDR3 is 14 amino acids long. The CDR3 here is CASMRTSAYNEQFF. The DNA for the CDR3 is TGTGCCAGCATGAGGACTAGCGCATACAATGAGCAGTTCTTC.